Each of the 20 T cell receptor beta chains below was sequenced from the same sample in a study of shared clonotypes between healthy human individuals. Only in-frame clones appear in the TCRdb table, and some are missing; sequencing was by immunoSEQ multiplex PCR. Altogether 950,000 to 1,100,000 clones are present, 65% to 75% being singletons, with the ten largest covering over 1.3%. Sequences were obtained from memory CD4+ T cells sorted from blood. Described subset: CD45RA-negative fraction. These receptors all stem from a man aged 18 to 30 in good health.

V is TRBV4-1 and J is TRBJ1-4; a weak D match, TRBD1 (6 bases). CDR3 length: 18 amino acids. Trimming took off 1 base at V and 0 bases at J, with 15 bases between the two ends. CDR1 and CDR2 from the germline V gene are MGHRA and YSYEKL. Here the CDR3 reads CASSQARRQDPTNEKLFF. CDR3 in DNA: TGCGCCAGCAGCCAAGCGCGGAGACAGGACCCAACTAATGAAAAACTGTTTTTT.

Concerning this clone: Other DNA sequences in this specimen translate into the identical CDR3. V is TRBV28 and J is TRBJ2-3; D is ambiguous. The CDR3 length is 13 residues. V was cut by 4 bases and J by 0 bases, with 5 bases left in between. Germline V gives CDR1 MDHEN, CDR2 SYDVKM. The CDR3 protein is CASSSASTDTQYF. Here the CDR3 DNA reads TGTGCCAGCAGTTCAGCTAGCACAGATACGCAGTATTTT. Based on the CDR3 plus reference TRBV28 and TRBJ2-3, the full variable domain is DVKVTQSSRYLVKRTGEKVFLECVQDMDHENMFWYRQDPGLGLRLIYFSYDVKMKEKGDIPEGYSVSREKKERFSLILESASTNQTSMYLCASSSASTDTQYFGPGTRLTVL.

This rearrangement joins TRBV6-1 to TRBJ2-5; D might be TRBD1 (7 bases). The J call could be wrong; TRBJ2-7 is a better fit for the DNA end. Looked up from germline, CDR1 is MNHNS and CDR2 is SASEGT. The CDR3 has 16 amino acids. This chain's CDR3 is CASSGGAGTASYEQYF. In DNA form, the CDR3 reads TGTGCCAGCAGTGGGGGGGCCGGGACAGCCTCCTACGAGCAGTACTTC.

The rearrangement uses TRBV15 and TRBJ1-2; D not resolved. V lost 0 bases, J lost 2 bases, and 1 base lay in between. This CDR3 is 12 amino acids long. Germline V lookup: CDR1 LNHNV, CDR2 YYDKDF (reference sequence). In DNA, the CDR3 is TGTGCCACCAGCAGAGACAACTATGGCTACACCTTC. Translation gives CATSRDNYGYTF.

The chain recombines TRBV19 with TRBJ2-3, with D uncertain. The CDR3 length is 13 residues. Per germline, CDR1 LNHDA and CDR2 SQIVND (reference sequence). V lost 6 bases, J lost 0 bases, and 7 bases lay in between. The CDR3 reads CASSGSSTDTQYF. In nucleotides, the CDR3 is TGTGCCAGTAGCGGCAGCAGCACAGATACGCAGTATTTT. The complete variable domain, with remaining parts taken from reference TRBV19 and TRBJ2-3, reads DGGITQSPKYLFRKEGQNVTLSCEQNLNHDAMYWYRQDPGQGLRLIYYSQIVNDFQKGDIAEGYSVSREKKESFPLTVTSAQKNPTAFYLCASSGSSTDTQYFGPGTRLTVL.

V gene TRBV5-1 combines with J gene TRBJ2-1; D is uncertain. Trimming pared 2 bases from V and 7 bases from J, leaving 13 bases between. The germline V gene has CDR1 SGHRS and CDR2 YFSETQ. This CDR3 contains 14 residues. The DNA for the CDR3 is TGCGCCAGCAGCTTACAGCCCGGCAATAATGAGCAGTTCTTC. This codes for CASSLQPGNNEQFF.

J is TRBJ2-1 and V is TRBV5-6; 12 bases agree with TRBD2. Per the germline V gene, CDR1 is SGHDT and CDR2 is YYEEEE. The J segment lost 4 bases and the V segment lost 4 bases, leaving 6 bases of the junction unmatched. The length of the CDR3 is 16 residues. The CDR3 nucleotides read TGTGCCAGCAGCCTTCCTAGCGGGAGGGTTTACAATGAGCAGTTCTTC. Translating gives CASSLPSGRVYNEQFF.

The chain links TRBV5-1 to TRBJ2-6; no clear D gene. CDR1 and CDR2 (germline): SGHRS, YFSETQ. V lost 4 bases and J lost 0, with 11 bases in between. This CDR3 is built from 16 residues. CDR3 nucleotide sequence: TGCGCCAGCAGCCCGTCCTTCGGCTCTGGGGCCAACGTCCTGACTTTC. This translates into CASSPSFGSGANVLTF.

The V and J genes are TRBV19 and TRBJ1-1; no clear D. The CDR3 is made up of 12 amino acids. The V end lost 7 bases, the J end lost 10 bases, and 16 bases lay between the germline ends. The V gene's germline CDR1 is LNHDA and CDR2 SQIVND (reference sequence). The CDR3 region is CASTQGRLAAFF. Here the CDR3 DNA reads TGTGCCAGTACCCAAGGGCGTCTGGCAGCTTTCTTT.

The CDR3, as DNA: TGTGCCTCCACAGAAGGCAGGAACACTGAAGCTTTCTTT. The encoded protein is CASTEGRNTEAFF. The V call is TRBV6-1, the J call TRBJ1-1; D gene ambiguous. V was cut by 11 bases and J by 1 base, with 14 bases left in between. The CDR3 has 13 residues. CDR1 and CDR2 (germline): MNHNS, SASEGT.

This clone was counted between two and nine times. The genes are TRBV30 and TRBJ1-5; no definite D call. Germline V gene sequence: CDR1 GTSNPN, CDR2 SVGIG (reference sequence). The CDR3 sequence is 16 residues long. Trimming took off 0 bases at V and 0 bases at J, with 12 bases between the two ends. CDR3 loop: CAWSVGQEYSNQPQHF. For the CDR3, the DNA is TGTGCCTGGAGTGTCGGTCAGGAGTATAGCAATCAGCCCCAGCATTTT.

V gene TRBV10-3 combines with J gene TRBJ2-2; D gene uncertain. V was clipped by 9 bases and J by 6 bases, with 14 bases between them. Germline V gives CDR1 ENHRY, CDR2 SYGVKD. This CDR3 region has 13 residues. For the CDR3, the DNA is TGTGCCATGGCAATTATCAGACCCGGGGAGCTGTTTTTT. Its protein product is CAMAIIRPGELFF.

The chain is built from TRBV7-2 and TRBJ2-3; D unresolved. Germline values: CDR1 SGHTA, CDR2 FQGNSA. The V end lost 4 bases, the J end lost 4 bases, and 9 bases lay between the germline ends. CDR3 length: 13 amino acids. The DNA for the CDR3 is TGTGCCAGCAGCTCCGTAGTCGCAGATACGCAGTATTTT. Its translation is CASSSVVADTQYF.

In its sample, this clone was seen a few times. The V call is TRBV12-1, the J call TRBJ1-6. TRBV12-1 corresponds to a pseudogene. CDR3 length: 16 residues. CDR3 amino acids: CASSFVRVLYNSPLHF. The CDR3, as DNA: TGTGCCAGCAGCTTTGTGAGGGTATTGTATAATTCACCCCTCCACTTT.

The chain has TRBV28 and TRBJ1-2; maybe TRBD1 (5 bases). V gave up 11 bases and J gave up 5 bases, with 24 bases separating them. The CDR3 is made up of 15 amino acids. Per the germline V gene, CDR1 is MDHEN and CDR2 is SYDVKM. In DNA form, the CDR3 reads TGTGCCGCGGGGGGACGGCTTGGGAGCAATTATGGCTACACCTTC. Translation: CAAGGRLGSNYGYTF.

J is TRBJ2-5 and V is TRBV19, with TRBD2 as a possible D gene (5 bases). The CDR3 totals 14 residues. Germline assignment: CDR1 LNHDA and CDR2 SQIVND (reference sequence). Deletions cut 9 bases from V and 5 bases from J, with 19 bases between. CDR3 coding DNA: TGTGCCAGCCAGAGAGGTCGGGGTTGGGAGACCCAGTACTTC. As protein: CASQRGRGWETQYF. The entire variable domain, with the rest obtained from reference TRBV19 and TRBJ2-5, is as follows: DGGITQSPKYLFRKEGQNVTLSCEQNLNHDAMYWYRQDPGQGLRLIYYSQIVNDFQKGDIAEGYSVSREKKESFPLTVTSAQKNPTAFYLCASQRGRGWETQYFGPGTRLLVL.

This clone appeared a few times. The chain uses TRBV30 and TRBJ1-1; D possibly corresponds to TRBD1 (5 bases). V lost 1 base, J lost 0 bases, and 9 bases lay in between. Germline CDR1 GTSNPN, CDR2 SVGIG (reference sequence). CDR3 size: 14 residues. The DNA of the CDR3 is TGTGCCTGGAGTGGGGGCACAATGAACACTGAAGCTTTCTTT. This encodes CAWSGGTMNTEAFF.

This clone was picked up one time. The CDR3 is CASSLTGTVNTEAFF. DNA of the CDR3: TGTGCCAGCAGTCTTACCGGGACAGTGAACACTGAAGCTTTCTTT. The V gene is TRBV6-5, the J gene TRBJ1-1, with 7 bases identical to TRBD1. Trimming cost V 5 bases and J 0 bases; bases outside gene matches: 6. Germline V gene sequence: CDR1 MNHEY, CDR2 SVGAGI. CDR3 length: 15 amino acids.

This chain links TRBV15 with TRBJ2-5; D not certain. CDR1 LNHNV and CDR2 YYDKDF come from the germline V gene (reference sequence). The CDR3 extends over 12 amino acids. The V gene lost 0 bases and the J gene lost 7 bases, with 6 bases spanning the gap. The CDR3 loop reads CATSRDIGTQYF. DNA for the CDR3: TGTGCCACCAGCAGAGATATAGGGACCCAGTACTTC.

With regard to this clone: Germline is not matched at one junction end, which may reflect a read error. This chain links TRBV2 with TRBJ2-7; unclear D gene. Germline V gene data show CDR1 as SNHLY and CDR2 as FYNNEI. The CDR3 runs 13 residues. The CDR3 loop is CASSVSPSYGQYF. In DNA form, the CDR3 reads TGTGCCAGCAGTGTTAGCCCTTCCTACGGGCAGTACTTC.